This T cell receptor (beta chain) was found in a study of a mutant IDH1 vaccine in newly diagnosed glioma. On the study more broadly: Averaging roughly 40 years of age, treated patients were around 60% male and roughly 38% female. Study results and caveats: Approximately 93% of patients showed vaccine-induced immune responses across multiple MHC alleles.

On this clone: No antigen is known for it.

The method was immunoSEQ multiplex PCR; TCRdb's version includes in-frame clones alone and lacks a portion of them. The table has some 71,000 clones, approximately 86% seen once. Time point denoted: week 35, safety follow-up. A 20-mer mutant IDH1 peptide at 300 ug was injected subcutaneously with topical imiquimod. The germline gives CDR1 SGHTA, CDR2 FQGNSA. This CDR3 has 17 residues. V dropped 4 bases and J dropped 4; count of bases not matched to a gene: 11. Sequenced material: PBMCs, taken from a glioma patient whose treatment included an IDH1 peptide vaccine. The chain carries TRBV7-2 and TRBJ1-2, with TRBD1 identical over 11 bases. This clonotype was sampled from a man aged 25 to 45 with glioma. For the CDR3, the DNA is TGTGCCAGCAGCTCCACAGGGACAGGGGGTACTATCTATGGCTACACCTTC. Residues: CASSSTGTGGTIYGYTF.